The 19 T cell receptor beta chains presented below share a single source sample, sequenced in a study of human T cells and chemical hapten exposure. Time point of the sample: pre-sensitization, week 0. Treatment reported: therapeutic diphenylcyclopropenone sensitization with weekly scalp DPC. TCRdb re-derived calls from the RACE reads in MiXCR, one entry per CDR3 protein. The sample holds 95,000 to 100,000 distinct CDR3 sequences; 10% to 11% are singletons and the top ten take around 3.1%. The specimen was whole blood, collected in connection with sensitization to the hapten diphenylcyclopropenone (DPC). These receptor sequences come from a woman aged 60-75 years with alopecia areata. Some clones in this sample may be carry-over from other donors' samples.

This clonotype was recorded many times. The chain links TRBV20-1 to TRBJ2-7; 8 positions match TRBD1. This CDR3 comprises 15 residues. With 6 bases clipped from V and 3 bases from J, the junction kept 13 bases outside the gene matches. Germline values: CDR1 DFQATT, CDR2 SNEGSKA (reference sequence). This chain's CDR3 is CSAQTPEQGVYEQYF. The CDR3 coding sequence is TGCAGTGCGCAAACTCCGGAACAGGGGGTCTACGAGCAGTACTTC.

This clonotype came up many times. V is TRBV7-9 and J is TRBJ1-2, with 8 positions matching TRBD1. The V gene end was trimmed by 2 bases and the J gene end by 5 bases; junction bases not matched to a gene: 16. The CDR3 sequence is 18 residues long. CDR1 and CDR2 (germline): SEHNR, FQNEAQ (reference sequence). In nucleotides, the CDR3 is TGTGCCAGCAGCTTACCCGCCTGGACAGGGAGAAAGTGGTATGGCTACACCTTC. Encoded protein: CASSLPAWTGRKWYGYTF.

This chain uses TRBV5-1 with TRBJ2-1; 12 bases map to TRBD2. The V and J ends lost 0 bases and 4 bases, in that order; junction bases with no gene match: 2. Germline loops: CDR1 SGHRS, CDR2 YFSETQ. The CDR3 is made up of 16 amino acids. The CDR3 nucleotides are TGCGCCAGCAGCTTGGGGACTAGCGGGGTTTACAATGAGCAGTTCTTC. Translation gives CASSLGTSGVYNEQFF.

This clonotype showed up just a few times. V is TRBV20-1 and J is TRBJ1-5; no reliable D call. The V gene's germline CDR1 is DFQATT and CDR2 SNEGSKA (reference sequence). This CDR3 region has 13 residues. V gave up 0 bases and J gave up 8 bases, with 11 bases separating them. DNA for the CDR3: TGCAGTGCTAGAGATCGGTGGGCCGAGCCCCAGCATTTT. It yields the protein CSARDRWAEPQHF.

This clonotype was observed many times. CDR3 sequence (DNA): TGTGCCAGCAGTTACCCGACAGGCTCTGGGGCCAACGTCCTGACTTTC. It encodes CASSYPTGSGANVLTF. The chain uses TRBV6-6 and TRBJ2-6; weak D call: TRBD1 (6 bases). Trimming left V 2 bases short and J 0 bases short, with 8 bases between. The CDR3 runs 16 residues. The germline gives CDR1 MNHNY, CDR2 SVGAGI (reference sequence).

This clonotype was seen repeatedly, ten times or more. This sequence joins TRBV7-2 and TRBJ2-7, with 10 positions matching TRBD1. V dropped 2 bases and J dropped 5; count of bases not matched to a gene: 6. Looked up from germline, CDR1 is SGHTA and CDR2 is FQGNSA. The CDR3 covers 15 residues. CDR3 sequence reads: CASSLSGTGVDEQYF. The CDR3 DNA reads as TGTGCCAGCAGCTTATCCGGGACAGGGGTGGACGAGCAGTACTTC.

This clonotype was counted only a few times. V gene TRBV20-1 combines with J gene TRBJ2-7; 12 nucleotides align to TRBD2. Trimming removed 1 base from V and 3 bases from J; junction bases left unmatched: 7. This CDR3 has 16 amino acids. CDR1 is DFQATT and CDR2 is SNEGSKA in the germline V gene (reference sequence). The CDR3, as DNA: TGCAGTGCTAGAGCTAGCGGGGGGGCCCGGATCTACGAGCAGTACTTC. Its translation is CSARASGGARIYEQYF.

The table lists this clonotype with many counts. The chain recombines TRBV2 with TRBJ1-4; D might be TRBD1 (6 bases). CDR1 is SNHLY and CDR2 is FYNNEI in the germline V gene. This CDR3 spans 15 amino acids. V lost 3 bases and J lost 7, with 15 bases in between. The CDR3 here is CASSDSTGRGEKLFF. The CDR3 nucleotides are TGTGCCAGCAGTGACAGTACAGGGCGGGGTGAAAAACTGTTTTTT.

This clonotype was picked up many times. This rearrangement joins TRBV2 to TRBJ2-2, with D tentatively TRBD2 (7 bases). The CDR3 loop spans 15 amino acids. V lost 7 bases and J lost 0, with 12 bases in between. Per germline, CDR1 SNHLY and CDR2 FYNNEI. CDR3: CASTGGGANTGELFF. Here the CDR3 DNA reads TGTGCCAGCACCGGAGGGGGGGCGAACACCGGGGAGCTGTTTTTT.

This clonotype came up many times. The rearrangement joins TRBV20-1 to TRBJ2-1; D gene uncertain. The CDR3 has 11 residues. CDR1 DFQATT and CDR2 SNEGSKA come from the germline V gene (reference sequence). Between the trimmed V and J ends, which lost 3 bases and 14 bases, there was a span of 14 bases. The CDR3 nucleotides read TGCAGTGCTAGGGGGTTCGGCGAGAAGTTCTTC. It codes for CSARGFGEKFF.

This clonotype was found a few times. The J gene is TRBJ1-4, the V gene TRBV29-1; D not resolved. V was shortened by 4 bases and J by 8 bases, with 26 bases between the two germline ends. The CDR3 length is 17 residues. CDR1 SQVTM and CDR2 ANQGSEA come from the germline V gene. The CDR3 DNA is TGCAGCGTTGCAACCCCCGCCTCAGGAGGCTTACGGGAAAAACTGTTTTTT. The encoded protein is CSVATPASGGLREKLFF.

This clonotype appeared many times. V and J are TRBV5-1 and TRBJ1-1; 7 bases fit TRBD1. CDR1 is SGHRS and CDR2 is YFSETQ in the germline V gene. V lost 4 bases, J lost 1 base, and 13 bases stayed unmatched. This CDR3 comprises 17 residues. The CDR3 DNA follows: TGCGCCAGCAGCAAGGGGACAGTCGGACGCCCGAACACTGAAGCTTTCTTT. Its protein product is CASSKGTVGRPNTEAFF.

There are a few counts of this clonotype. The rearrangement links TRBV7-8 to TRBJ2-2; 9 bases are shared with TRBD2. CDR1 is SGHVS, CDR2 FQNEAQ, per germline. This CDR3 has 16 amino acids. Germline trimming cut 5 bases from V and 6 bases from J; bases unmatched to any gene: 10. The CDR3 sequence is CASSAGAGGMAGELFF. Here the CDR3 DNA reads TGTGCCAGCAGCGCGGGCGCGGGGGGGATGGCCGGGGAGCTGTTTTTT. Drawing the rest from reference TRBV7-8 and TRBJ2-2, the complete variable domain is GAGVSQSPRYKVAKRGQDVALRCDPISGHVSLFWYQQALGQGPEFLTYFQNEAQLDKSGLPSDRFFAERPEGSVSTLKIQRTQQEDSAVYLCASSAGAGGMAGELFFGEGSRLTVL.

This clonotype was seen only a few times. This chain links TRBV20-1 with TRBJ2-3; 9 nucleotides line up with TRBD2. V dropped 5 bases and J dropped 1; count of bases not matched to a gene: 4. CDR3 length: 14 amino acids. The germline gives CDR1 DFQATT, CDR2 SNEGSKA (reference sequence). The DNA for the CDR3 is TGCAGTGCTCGACTAGCGGCCCGCACAGATACGCAGTATTTT. This codes for CSARLAARTDTQYF.

This clonotype was counted only a few times. This chain uses TRBV6-1 with TRBJ1-2; D unclear. V was pared by 3 bases and J by 4 bases, with 9 bases between. The CDR3 loop spans 13 amino acids. Per the germline V gene, CDR1 is MNHNS and CDR2 is SASEGT. The DNA of the CDR3 is TGTGCCAGCAGTGAGGGCGCAGCCTATGGCTACACCTTC. Amino acids: CASSEGAAYGYTF.

This clonotype was detected ten times or more. The chain employs TRBV27 and TRBJ1-4, with TRBD1 as a possible D gene (6 bases). CDR1 and CDR2 (germline): MNHEY, SMNVEV (reference sequence). The CDR3 runs 15 residues. Trimming shortened V by 5 bases and J by 2 bases, and 12 bases separated the two germline ends. The CDR3, as DNA: TGTGCCAGCAGTCCAGGGGCGTTCACTAATGAAAAACTGTTTTTT. Translating it yields CASSPGAFTNEKLFF.

This clonotype came up many times. The chain has TRBV10-3 and TRBJ1-1; D not certain. V lost 10 bases and J lost 8, with 17 bases in between. Per the germline V gene, CDR1 is ENHRY and CDR2 is SYGVKD. The CDR3 is 12 amino acids. The CDR3 is CASRYRASEAFF. The CDR3 DNA follows: TGTGCCAGCCGATACCGGGCCTCCGAAGCTTTCTTT.

This clonotype has at least ten counts. The chain carries TRBV7-2 and TRBJ1-3; no firm D call. V shed 5 bases and J shed 2 bases, with 13 bases lying between them. CDR1 is SGHTA and CDR2 is FQGNSA in the germline V gene. The CDR3 sequence is 15 residues long. The CDR3 nucleotides are TGTGCCAGCAGCCGTACTATTTCGGCTGGAAACACCATATATTTT. Protein: CASSRTISAGNTIYF.

The sample holds many counts of this clonotype. The chain is built from TRBV6-2 or TRBV6-3 and TRBJ1-1; 11 bases fit TRBD1. Germline V CDR1 and CDR2: MNHEY, SVGEGT. The trim removed 6 bases at V and 3 bases at J, leaving 12 bases unmatched. The CDR3 length is 17 residues. CDR3 DNA sequence: TGTGCCAGCAGGTCTGGACAGGGGGCAGGTCGGTACACTGAAGCTTTCTTT. It yields the protein CASRSGQGAGRYTEAFF.